The 17 T cell receptor beta chains presented below share a single source sample, sequenced in a study of cytomegalovirus exposure and HLA in healthy donors. Clones were sequenced by immunoSEQ multiplex PCR, and TCRdb holds only the in-frame ones, with some missing. This sample has some 130,000 clones, with approximately 94% found just once. Sequenced input: PBMCs. All receptors come from a man aged 18 to 30 in good health and CMV-seropositive.

The chain is built from TRBV6-5 and TRBJ2-7; 7 bases map to TRBD1. After removal of 5 bases from V and 5 bases from J, the junction contained 3 bases not matched to a gene. This CDR3 has 12 residues. CDR1 is MNHEY, CDR2 SVGAGI, per germline. CDR3 residues: CASSEQGNEQYF. The CDR3 DNA is TGTGCCAGCAGTGAACAGGGGAACGAGCAGTACTTC.

The J gene is TRBJ2-2, the V gene TRBV10-3; 12 bases are shared with TRBD1. J was trimmed by 5 bases and V by 6 bases; bases with no gene match: 1. Per germline, CDR1 ENHRY and CDR2 SYGVKD. This CDR3 spans 14 amino acids. In nucleotides, the CDR3 is TGTGCCATCAGGGGACAGGGGGCAACCGGGGAGCTGTTTTTT. It yields the protein CAIRGQGATGELFF.

CDR3 bases: TGTGCCAGCTCACCCCCGGCAGGCAGCGGGGAGCTGTTTTTT. It specifies CASSPPAGSGELFF. The V and J genes are TRBV18 and TRBJ2-2; D not resolved. Germline V lookup: CDR1 KGHSH, CDR2 LQKENI. The CDR3 spans 14 residues. The V gene lost 3 bases and the J gene lost 7 bases, with 12 bases spanning the gap.

This rearrangement joins TRBV27 to TRBJ1-1, with D unresolved. The CDR3 runs to 12 residues. Germline V gene data show CDR1 as MNHEY and CDR2 as SMNVEV (reference sequence). Between the trimmed V and J ends, which lost 6 bases and 11 bases, there was a span of 16 bases. As DNA, the CDR3 is TGTGCCAGCAGATCCCCTAGTCTGGCCGCTTTCTTT. The encoded protein is CASRSPSLAAFF.

The genes are TRBV11-2 and TRBJ2-7; 7 bases line up with TRBD1. The trim removed 5 bases at V and 0 bases at J, leaving 10 bases unmatched. The CDR3 totals 16 residues. Looked up from germline, CDR1 is SGHAT and CDR2 is FQNNGV. The CDR3 DNA follows: TGTGCCAGCAGCCTCAGGCTACAGGGGAGCTCCTACGAGCAGTACTTC. This translates into CASSLRLQGSSYEQYF.

This chain connects TRBV5-1 to TRBJ2-1; 10 bases fit TRBD2. The CDR3 is made up of 15 amino acids. Germline CDR1 SGHRS, CDR2 YFSETQ. V dropped 4 bases and J dropped 4; count of bases not matched to a gene: 5. The CDR3 DNA sequence: TGCGCCAGCAGCCCTGGGACTAGCGCGTACAATGAGCAGTTCTTC. Translated: CASSPGTSAYNEQFF.

The chain employs TRBV6-5 and TRBJ1-2, with 7 bases identical to TRBD1. The trim removed 6 bases at V and 8 bases at J, leaving 3 bases unmatched. In germline, CDR1 is MNHEY, CDR2 SVGAGI. This CDR3 has 11 amino acids. CDR3 in amino acids: CASSQGVGYTF. The CDR3 region has the DNA TGTGCCAGCAGCCAGGGGGTCGGCTACACCTTC.

The rearrangement links TRBV10-2 to TRBJ2-5; possible D gene TRBD2, 5 bases. The CDR3 is made up of 12 amino acids. V was clipped by 8 bases and J by 0 bases, with 7 bases between them. The V gene's germline CDR1 is WSHSY and CDR2 SAAADI. CDR3 amino acids: CASATNQETQYF. Here the CDR3 DNA reads TGCGCCAGCGCGACTAACCAAGAGACCCAGTACTTC.

The genes are TRBV19 and TRBJ1-3; D gene uncertain. V dropped 3 bases and J dropped 7 bases, with 10 bases sitting between them. This CDR3 region has 13 residues. The germline CDR1 and CDR2 sequences are LNHDA and SQIVND (reference sequence). This CDR3 reads CASSIGGLNTIYF. DNA for the CDR3: TGTGCCAGTAGTATCGGCGGGTTGAACACCATATATTTT.

V gene TRBV7-2 combines with J gene TRBJ2-7, with TRBD2 identical over 11 bases. CDR3 size: 16 residues. J gave up 4 bases and V 4 bases, and 9 bases lay outside the gene matches. Germline V gives CDR1 SGHTA, CDR2 FQGNSA. CDR3 DNA: TGTGCCAGCAGCTCCATTCTTAGCGGGAGGGTTTACGAGCAGTACTTC. This sequence encodes CASSSILSGRVYEQYF.

The genes are TRBV13 and TRBJ2-5; maybe TRBD2 (6 bases). The CDR3 runs to 16 residues. Germline V CDR1 and CDR2: PRHDT, FYEKMQ (reference sequence). With 6 bases removed from V and 4 bases from J, the gap between germline ends came to 21 bases. The CDR3 sequence is CASSAPSGPSRETQYF. DNA for the CDR3: TGTGCCAGCAGTGCGCCGAGCGGGCCTTCGAGAGAGACCCAGTACTTC.

The chain uses TRBV7-9 and TRBJ2-6; a weak D match, TRBD2 (6 bases). Germline V gene sequence: CDR1 SEHNR, CDR2 FQNEAQ (reference sequence). V lost 11 bases, J lost 9 bases, and 11 bases lay in between. This CDR3 has 11 amino acids. The CDR3 loop reads CAGRGINVLTF. CDR3 bases: TGTGCCGGGCGGGGCATCAACGTCCTGACTTTC.

The rearrangement joins TRBV7-2 to TRBJ2-7; a weak D match, TRBD2 (5 bases). Per the germline V gene, CDR1 is SGHTA and CDR2 is FQGNSA. Trimming took off 1 base at V and 2 bases at J, with 12 bases between the two ends. The CDR3 extends over 15 amino acids. This chain's CDR3 is CASSLVASPTYEQYF. Written as DNA, the CDR3 is TGTGCCAGCAGCTTAGTGGCTAGCCCTACCTACGAGCAGTACTTC.

This chain connects TRBV6-4 to TRBJ2-1, with 13 positions matching TRBD2. After removal of 4 bases from V and 7 bases from J, the junction contained 7 bases not matched to a gene. The germline CDR1 and CDR2 sequences are MRHNA and SNTAGT. The CDR3 covers 16 residues. As DNA, the CDR3 is TGTGCCAGCAGTGTTGGGGCACTAGCGGGAGGGAATGAGCAGTTCTTC. Encoded protein: CASSVGALAGGNEQFF.

The CDR3 loop is CASGTSWNEQFF. CDR3 in DNA: TGTGCCAGCGGGACTAGCTGGAATGAGCAGTTCTTC. The genes are TRBV7-9 and TRBJ2-1, with TRBD2 matching 9 bases. The CDR3 spans 12 residues. The junction had 3 bases not matched to a gene; V was cut back by 8 bases and J by 7 bases. The germline V gene has CDR1 SEHNR and CDR2 FQNEAQ (reference sequence).

The CDR3: CSARTGGEAFF. CDR3 DNA sequence: TGCAGTGCTAGAACAGGGGGTGAAGCTTTCTTT. V and J are TRBV20-1 and TRBJ1-1; 8 bases agree with TRBD1. The junction had 0 bases not matched to a gene; V was cut back by 2 bases and J by 7 bases. CDR1 is DFQATT, CDR2 SNEGSKA, per germline (reference sequence). The CDR3 contains 11 residues.

The chain couples TRBV4-1 to TRBJ2-6; 8 bases line up with TRBD1. The CDR3 is 18 residues long. Trimming took 0 bases from V and 0 from J; bases not matched to a gene: 4. The germline CDR1 and CDR2 sequences are MGHRA and YSYEKL. CDR3 bases: TGCGCCAGCAGCCAAGAGGGACAGGCCGCCTCTGGGGCCAACGTCCTGACTTTC. Translating gives CASSQEGQAASGANVLTF.